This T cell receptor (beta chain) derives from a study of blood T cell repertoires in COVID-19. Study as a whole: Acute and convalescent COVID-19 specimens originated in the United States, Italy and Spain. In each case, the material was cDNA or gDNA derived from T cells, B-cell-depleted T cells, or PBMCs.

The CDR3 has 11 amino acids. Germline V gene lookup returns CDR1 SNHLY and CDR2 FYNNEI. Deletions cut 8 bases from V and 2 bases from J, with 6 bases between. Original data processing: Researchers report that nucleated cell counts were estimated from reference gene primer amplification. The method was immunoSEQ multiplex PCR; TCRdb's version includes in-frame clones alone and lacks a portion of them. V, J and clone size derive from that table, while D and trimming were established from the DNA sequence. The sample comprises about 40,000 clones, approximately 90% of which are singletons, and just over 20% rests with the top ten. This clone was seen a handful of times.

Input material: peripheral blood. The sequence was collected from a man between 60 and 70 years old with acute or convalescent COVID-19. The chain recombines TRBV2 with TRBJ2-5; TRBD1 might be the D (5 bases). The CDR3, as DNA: TGTGCCAGCGCAGGGCAAGAGACCCAGTACTTC. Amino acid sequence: CASAGQETQYF.